Listed below are T cell receptor beta chains from one sample, sequenced in a study of beta chain features in type 1 diabetes. The assay was immunoSEQ multiplex PCR, and TCRdb's table has in-frame clones only and misses some. The table records about half a million clones, roughly 10% of them present only once. Sample: naive CD4+ T cells from blood. These receptors all stem from a woman aged 18-30 years in good health. Each CDR3 is given with its conserved first and last residue.

>TRBV4-2
CASSRKGRQTTNEKLFF
>TRBV14
CASGRQRNTEAFF
>TRBV28
CASRPSGIRDTQYF
>TRBV4-1
CASSQDSGVAKNIQYF
>TRBV13
CASSSLGEQYF
>TRBV15
CATRRGTSLANTGELFF
>TRBV5-1
CASSLQETQYF
>TRBV2
CASRRQGSSYNEQFF
>TRBV5-4
CASSSKLGADTQYF
>TRBV15
CATSIRRVTEAFF
>TRBV4-1
CASSQDRPGRAATNEKLFF
>TRBV10-3
CAISESEGTGTSTDTQYF
>TRBV14
CASSQDKAQGSNEQYF
>TRBV25-1
CASTGLGQDNYGYTF
>TRBV7-2
CASSLSGGTYEQYF
>TRBV15
CATSRDLEPGQPQHF
>TRBV7-2
CASSLYKNSYEQYF
>TRBV7-2
CASSPGLTTDTQYF
>TRBV7-9
CASSSYRGHTEAFF
>TRBV10-3
CAISEELMRAFF
>TRBV20-1
CSASGNYGYTF
>TRBV11-2
CASSSLKAPNTGELFF